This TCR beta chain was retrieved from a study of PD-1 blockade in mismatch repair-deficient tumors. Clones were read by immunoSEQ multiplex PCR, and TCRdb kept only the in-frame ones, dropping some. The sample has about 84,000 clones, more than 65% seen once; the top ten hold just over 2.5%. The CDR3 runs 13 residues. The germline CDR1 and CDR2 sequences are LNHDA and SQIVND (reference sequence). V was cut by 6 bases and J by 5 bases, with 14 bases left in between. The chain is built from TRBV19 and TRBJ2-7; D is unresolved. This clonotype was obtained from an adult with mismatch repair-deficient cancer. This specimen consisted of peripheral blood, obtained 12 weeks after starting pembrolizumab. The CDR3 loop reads CASSPLTANEQYF. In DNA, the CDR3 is TGTGCCAGTAGCCCTTTGACGGCTAACGAGCAGTACTTC. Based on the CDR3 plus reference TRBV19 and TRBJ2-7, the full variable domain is DGGITQSPKYLFRKEGQNVTLSCEQNLNHDAMYWYRQDPGQGLRLIYYSQIVNDFQKGDIAEGYSVSREKKESFPLTVTSAQKNPTAFYLCASSPLTANEQYFGPGTRLTVT.